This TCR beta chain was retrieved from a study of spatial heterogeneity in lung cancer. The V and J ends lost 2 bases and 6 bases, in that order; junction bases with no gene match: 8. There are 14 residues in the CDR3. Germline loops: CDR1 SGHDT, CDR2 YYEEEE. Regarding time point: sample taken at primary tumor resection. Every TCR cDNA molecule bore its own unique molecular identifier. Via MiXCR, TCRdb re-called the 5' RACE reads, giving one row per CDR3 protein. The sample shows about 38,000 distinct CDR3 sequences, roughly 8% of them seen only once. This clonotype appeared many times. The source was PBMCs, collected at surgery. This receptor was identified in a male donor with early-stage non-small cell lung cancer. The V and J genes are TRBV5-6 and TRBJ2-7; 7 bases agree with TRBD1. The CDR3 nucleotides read TGTGCCAGCAGCTTCGACAGGGTCCCCTCCGAGCAGTACTTC. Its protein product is CASSFDRVPSEQYF.